This is a list of T cell receptor beta chains from one sample in a study of blood T cell repertoires in COVID-19. The repertoire was sequenced with immunoSEQ multiplex PCR; TCRdb's copy has only in-frame clones and lacks some. The top ten hold 10% of the sample, which has approximately 300,000 clones, about nine tenths seen once. The specimen was PBMCs or T cells enriched from blood (not recorded which). The receptors shown here come from a woman between 18 and 29 years old who had recovered from COVID-19. CDR3s include the opening cysteine and the closing phenylalanine or tryptophan. Each record gives: CDR3 protein, CDR3 DNA, V gene, clone size, D gene, J gene. The D gene is left open where the match is weak. A clone size is listed for some rows: how often the clone was seen (once, few, many), or a class if it is expanded.

CASSLLDTPSSGNTIYF,TGTGCCAGTAGCCTCTTGGACACCCCGAGCTCTGGAAACACCATATATTTT,TRBV19,-,-,TRBJ1-3
CASSDRGKVTDTQYF,TGCGCCAGCAGCGACAGGGGAAAGGTGACAGATACGCAGTATTTT,TRBV10-1,-,TRBD1,TRBJ2-3
CAISGGQGAKLFF,TGTGCCATCAGTGGTGGACAGGGTGCAAAACTGTTTTTT,TRBV10-3,-,TRBD1,TRBJ1-4
CARSLRGLGFTDTQYF,TGTGCCAGAAGCTTGAGGGGACTAGGATTCACAGATACGCAGTATTTT,TRBV5-3,-,TRBD2,TRBJ2-3
CASSLVGQSTHYGYTF,TGTGCCAGTAGTCTCGTGGGACAGTCGACTCACTATGGCTACACCTTC,TRBV19,-,TRBD1,TRBJ1-2
CASSQGASESPLHF,TGTGCCAGCAGCCAGGGGGCTAGTGAATCACCCCTCCACTTT,TRBV4-2,-,-,TRBJ1-6
CASSPRGQGSNQPQHF,TGTGCCAGCAGTCCCCGGGGACAGGGATCGAATCAGCCCCAGCATTTT,TRBV28,-,TRBD1,TRBJ1-5
CASMTQGGYTF,TGTGCCAGCATGACACAGGGAGGCTACACCTTC,TRBV2,-,-,TRBJ1-2
CASQDGTGPQETQYF,TGTGCCAGCCAGGACGGGACAGGACCCCAAGAGACCCAGTACTTC,TRBV2,-,TRBD1,TRBJ2-5
CASSLVVAGGETQYF,TGTGCCAGCAGCTTAGTCGTCGCGGGAGGGGAGACCCAGTACTTC,TRBV7-2,-,TRBD2,TRBJ2-5
CASSPDQLGRGEQYF,TGTGCCAGCTCACCGGACCAGCTCGGCAGGGGAGAGCAGTACTTC,TRBV18,-,-,TRBJ2-7
CASSQRQAYGYTF,TGCGCCAGCAGCCAGAGACAGGCTTATGGCTACACCTTC,TRBV5-1,-,-,TRBJ1-2
CASSESGLSPLHF,TGCGCCAGCAGTGAGTCGGGCCTTTCACCCCTCCACTTT,TRBV10-1,once,-,TRBJ1-6